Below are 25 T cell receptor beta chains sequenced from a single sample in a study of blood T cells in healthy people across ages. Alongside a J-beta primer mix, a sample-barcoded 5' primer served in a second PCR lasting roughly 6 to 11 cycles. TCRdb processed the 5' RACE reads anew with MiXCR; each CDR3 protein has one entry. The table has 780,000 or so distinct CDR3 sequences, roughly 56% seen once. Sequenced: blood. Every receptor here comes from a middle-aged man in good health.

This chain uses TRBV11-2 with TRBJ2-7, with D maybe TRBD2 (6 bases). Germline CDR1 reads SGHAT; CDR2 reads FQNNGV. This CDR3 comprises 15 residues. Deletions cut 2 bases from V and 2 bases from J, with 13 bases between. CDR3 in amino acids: CASSLLAAPTYEQYF. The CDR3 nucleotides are TGTGCCAGCAGCTTATTAGCGGCTCCCACCTACGAGCAGTACTTC.

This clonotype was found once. The CDR3 sequence is CASRHDLGRGTGELFF. The CDR3 bases are TGTGCCAGCAGGCACGACCTCGGGAGAGGTACCGGGGAGCTGTTTTTT. The chain recombines TRBV6-2 or TRBV6-3 with TRBJ2-2; perhaps TRBD2 as D (6 bases). The CDR3 extends over 16 amino acids. CDR1 is MNHEY, CDR2 SVGEGT, per germline. V gave up 6 bases and J gave up 5 bases, with 19 bases separating them.

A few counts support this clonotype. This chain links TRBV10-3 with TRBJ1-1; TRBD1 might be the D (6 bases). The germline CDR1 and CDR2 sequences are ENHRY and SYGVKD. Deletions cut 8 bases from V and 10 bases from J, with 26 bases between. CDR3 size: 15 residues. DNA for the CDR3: TGTGCCATCGGACCGAACGAGAACAGGGAGGAGAGAGCTTTCTTT. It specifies CAIGPNENREERAFF.

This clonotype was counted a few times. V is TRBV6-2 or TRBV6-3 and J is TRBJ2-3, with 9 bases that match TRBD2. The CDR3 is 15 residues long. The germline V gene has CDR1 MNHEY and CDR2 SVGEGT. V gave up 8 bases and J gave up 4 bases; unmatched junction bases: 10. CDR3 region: CASRQLAGSPDTQYF. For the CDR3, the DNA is TGTGCCAGCCGCCAACTAGCGGGTTCACCAGATACGCAGTATTTT.

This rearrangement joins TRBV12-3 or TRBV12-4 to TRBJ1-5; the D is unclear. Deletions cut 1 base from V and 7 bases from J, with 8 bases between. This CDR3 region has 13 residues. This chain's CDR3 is CASSLGRQQPQHF. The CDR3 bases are TGTGCCAGCAGTTTAGGGAGGCAGCAGCCCCAGCATTTT.

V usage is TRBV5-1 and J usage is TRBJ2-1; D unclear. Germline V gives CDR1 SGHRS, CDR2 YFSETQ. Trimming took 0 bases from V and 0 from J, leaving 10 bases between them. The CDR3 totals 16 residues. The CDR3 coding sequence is TGCGCCAGCAGCTTGGCGGCTCCGAGCTCCTACAATGAGCAGTTCTTC. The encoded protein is CASSLAAPSSYNEQFF.

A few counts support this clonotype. CDR3 coding DNA: TGCAGCGTTGAACAGCTTAGGGGTGAGACCCAGTACTTC. It specifies CSVEQLRGETQYF. The chain carries TRBV29-1 and TRBJ2-5, with a weak D call TRBD1 (5 bases). The V gene's germline CDR1 is SQVTM and CDR2 ANQGSEA. The V end lost 2 bases, the J end lost 5 bases, and 12 bases lay between the germline ends. This CDR3 comprises 13 residues.

Here the CDR3 reads CSARPSESSYEQYF. Written as DNA, the CDR3 is TGCAGTGCTAGGCCTAGCGAAAGCTCCTACGAGCAGTACTTC. The chain is built from TRBV20-1 and TRBJ2-7; D perhaps matches TRBD2 (6 bases). The length of the CDR3 is 14 residues. Germline-derived CDR1 and CDR2 are DFQATT and SNEGSKA (reference sequence). V lost 3 bases, J lost 0 bases, and 12 bases lay in between.

CDR3 coding DNA: TGTGCCAGCAGCCGAGGACTAGCGGGAGAAGAGCAGTACTTC. It specifies CASSRGLAGEEQYF. The rearrangement uses TRBV5-4 and TRBJ2-7, with TRBD2 matching over 13 bases. The CDR3 length is 14 residues. Germline V CDR1 and CDR2: SGHNT, YYREEE (reference sequence). Trimming cost V 4 bases and J 7 bases; bases outside gene matches: 5. The entire variable domain, with the rest obtained from reference TRBV5-4 and TRBJ2-7, is as follows: ETGVTQSPTHLIKTRGQQVTLRCSSQSGHNTVSWYQQALGQGPQFIFQYYREEENGRGNFPPRFSGLQFPNYSSELNVNALELDDSALYLCASSRGLAGEEQYFGPGTRLTVT.

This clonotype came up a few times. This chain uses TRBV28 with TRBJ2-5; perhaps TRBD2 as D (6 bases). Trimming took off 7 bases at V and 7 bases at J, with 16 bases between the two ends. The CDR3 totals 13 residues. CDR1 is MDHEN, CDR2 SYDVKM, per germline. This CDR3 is CASTDRFGRTQYF. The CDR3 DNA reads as TGTGCCAGCACCGACCGGTTCGGGAGGACCCAGTACTTC.

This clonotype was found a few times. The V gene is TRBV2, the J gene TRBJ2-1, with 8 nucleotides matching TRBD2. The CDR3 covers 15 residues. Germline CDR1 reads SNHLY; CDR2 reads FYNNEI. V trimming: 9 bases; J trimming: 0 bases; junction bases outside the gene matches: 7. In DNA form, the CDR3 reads TGTGCCAGGGCCGGGGGGGTGAGCTCCTACAATGAGCAGTTCTTC. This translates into CARAGGVSSYNEQFF.

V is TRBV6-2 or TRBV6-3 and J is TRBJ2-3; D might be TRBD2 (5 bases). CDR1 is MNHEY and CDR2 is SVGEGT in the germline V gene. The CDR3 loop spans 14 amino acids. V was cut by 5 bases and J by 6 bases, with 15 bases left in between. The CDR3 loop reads CASSPERSPDTQYF. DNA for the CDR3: TGTGCCAGCAGTCCCGAGCGGAGCCCGGATACGCAGTATTTT.

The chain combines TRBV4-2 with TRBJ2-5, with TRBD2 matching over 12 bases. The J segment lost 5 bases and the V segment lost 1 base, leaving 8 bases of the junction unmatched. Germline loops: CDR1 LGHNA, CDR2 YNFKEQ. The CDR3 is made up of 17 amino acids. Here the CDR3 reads CASSQGASGGARETQYF. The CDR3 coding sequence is TGTGCCAGCAGCCAAGGGGCTAGCGGGGGGGCCAGGGAGACCCAGTACTTC.

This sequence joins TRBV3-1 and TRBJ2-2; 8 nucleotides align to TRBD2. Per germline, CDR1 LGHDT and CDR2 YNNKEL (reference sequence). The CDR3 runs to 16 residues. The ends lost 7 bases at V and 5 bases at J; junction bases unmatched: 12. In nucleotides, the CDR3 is TGTGCCAGCACCTCAATACGGAAGCGGGAGACCGGGGAGCTGTTTTTT. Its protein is CASTSIRKRETGELFF.

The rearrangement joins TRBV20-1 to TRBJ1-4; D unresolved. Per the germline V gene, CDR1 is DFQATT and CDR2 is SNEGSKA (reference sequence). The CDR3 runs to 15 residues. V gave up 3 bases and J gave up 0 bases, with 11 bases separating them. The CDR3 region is CSASPPLATNEKLFF. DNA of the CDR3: TGCAGTGCTAGTCCCCCCTTGGCAACTAATGAAAAACTGTTTTTT.

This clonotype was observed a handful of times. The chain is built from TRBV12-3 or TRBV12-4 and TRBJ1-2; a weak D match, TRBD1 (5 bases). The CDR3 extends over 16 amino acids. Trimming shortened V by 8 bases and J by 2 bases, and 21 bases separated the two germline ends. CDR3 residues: CASSSSRPGGNYGYTF. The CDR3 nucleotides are TGTGCCAGCTCATCCTCGCGACCGGGGGGGAACTATGGCTACACCTTC.

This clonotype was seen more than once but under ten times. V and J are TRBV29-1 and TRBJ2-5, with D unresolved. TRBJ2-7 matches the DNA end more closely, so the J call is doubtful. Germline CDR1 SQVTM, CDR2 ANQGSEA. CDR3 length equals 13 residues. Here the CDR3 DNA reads TGCAGCGTAGCAGGTCCTACTACCTACGAGCAGTACTTC. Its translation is CSVAGPTTYEQYF.

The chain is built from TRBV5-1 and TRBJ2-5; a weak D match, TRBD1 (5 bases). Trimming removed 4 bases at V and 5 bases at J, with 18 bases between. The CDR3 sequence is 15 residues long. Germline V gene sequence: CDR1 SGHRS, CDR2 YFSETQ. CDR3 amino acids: CASSTPTEDGETQYF. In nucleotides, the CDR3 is TGCGCCAGCAGCACCCCGACAGAAGACGGGGAGACCCAGTACTTC.

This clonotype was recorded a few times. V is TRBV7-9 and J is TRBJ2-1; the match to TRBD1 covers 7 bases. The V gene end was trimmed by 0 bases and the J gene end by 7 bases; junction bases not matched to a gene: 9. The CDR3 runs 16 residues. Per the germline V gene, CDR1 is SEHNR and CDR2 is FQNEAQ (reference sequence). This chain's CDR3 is CASSLASGGRWNEQFF. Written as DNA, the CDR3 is TGTGCCAGCAGCTTAGCCTCAGGGGGAAGGTGGAATGAGCAGTTCTTC.

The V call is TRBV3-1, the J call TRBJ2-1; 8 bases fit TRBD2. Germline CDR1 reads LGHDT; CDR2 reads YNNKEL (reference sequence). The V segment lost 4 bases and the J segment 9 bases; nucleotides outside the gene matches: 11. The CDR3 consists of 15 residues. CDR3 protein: CASSPGTRGRGEQFF. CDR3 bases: TGTGCCAGCAGCCCCGGGACTAGAGGACGCGGTGAGCAGTTCTTC.

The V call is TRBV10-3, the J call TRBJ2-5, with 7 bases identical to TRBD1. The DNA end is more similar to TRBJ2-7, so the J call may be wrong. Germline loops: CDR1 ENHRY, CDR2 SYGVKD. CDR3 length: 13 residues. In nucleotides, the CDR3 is TGTGCCACCATGACCGGGACAGATTACGAGCAGTACTTC. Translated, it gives CATMTGTDYEQYF.

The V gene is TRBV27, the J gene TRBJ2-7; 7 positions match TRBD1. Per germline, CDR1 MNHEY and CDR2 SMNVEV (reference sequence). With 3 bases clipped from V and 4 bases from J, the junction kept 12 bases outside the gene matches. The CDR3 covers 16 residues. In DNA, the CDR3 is TGTGCCAGCAGTTTTAGCCGGGACAGCATGTTATACGAGCAGTACTTC. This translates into CASSFSRDSMLYEQYF.

The CDR3 DNA sequence: TGTGCCAGCAGCCAAGGGGGCGGGTACAGGATTAGACAAGAGACCCAGTACTTC. Protein sequence: CASSQGGGYRIRQETQYF. This chain links TRBV4-2 with TRBJ2-5; the D call may be TRBD1 or TRBD2 (5 bases each). The CDR3 length is 18 residues. With 1 base removed from V and 2 bases from J, the gap between germline ends came to 20 bases. Germline lookup yields CDR1 LGHNA and CDR2 YNFKEQ.

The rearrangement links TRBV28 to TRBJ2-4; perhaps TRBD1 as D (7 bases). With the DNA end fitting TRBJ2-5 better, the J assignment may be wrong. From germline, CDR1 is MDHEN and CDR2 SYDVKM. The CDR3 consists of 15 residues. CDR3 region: CAIIFGQGGEETQYF. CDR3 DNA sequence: TGTGCCATCATCTTTGGCCAGGGGGGTGAAGAGACCCAGTACTTC.

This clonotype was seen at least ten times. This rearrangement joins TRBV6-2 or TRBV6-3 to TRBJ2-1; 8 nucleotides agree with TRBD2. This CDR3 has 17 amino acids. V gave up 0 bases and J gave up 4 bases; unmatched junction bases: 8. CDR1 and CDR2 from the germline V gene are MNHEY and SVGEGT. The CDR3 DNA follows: TGTGCCAGCAGTTACTCCCCCGCTAGCGGGCTTTACAATGAGCAGTTCTTC. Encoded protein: CASSYSPASGLYNEQFF.